The 10 T cell receptor beta chains given below trace back to one sample, sequenced in a study of response to subunit inactivated influenza vaccine. TCRdb independently ran MiXCR on the RT-PCR reads; one entry per CDR3 protein. The sample lists about 540,000 distinct CDR3 sequences, around 25% occurring once. These data were also reused for a study on T cells expressing NK-cell markers. That paper adds: Template switching by 5'RACE with UMIs generated the TCR beta cDNA.

Sequenced here: CD4+ T cells sorted from PBMCs, sampled 11 to 12 days after vaccination. Receptor source: a man aged 45-60 years who received an inactivated influenza vaccine.

The V gene is TRBV9, the J gene TRBJ2-3; possibly TRBD1 for D (5 bases). Trimming took 3 bases from V and 2 from J, leaving 13 bases between them. There are 15 residues in the CDR3. Germline lookup yields CDR1 SGDLS and CDR2 YYNGEE. CDR3 in DNA: TGTGCCAGCAGCGCCTCTCAGGGTTTCACAGATACGCAGTATTTT. Amino acid sequence: CASSASQGFTDTQYF.

In this sample, this clonotype turned up a few times. This chain links TRBV12-3 or TRBV12-4 with TRBJ2-1; 8 bases map to TRBD2. The CDR3 totals 15 residues. Trimming took 5 bases from V and 3 from J; bases not matched to a gene: 6. CDR3 nucleotides: TGTGCCAGCAGTACCGGAAGCGGGGGCTACAATGAGCAGTTCTTC. Translation gives CASSTGSGGYNEQFF.

This clonotype has just a few counts. This chain joins TRBV18 and TRBJ1-1; tentative D call: TRBD1 (5 bases). Germline loops: CDR1 KGHSH, CDR2 LQKENI. Trimming cost V 3 bases and J 7 bases, with 18 bases left between them. The CDR3 runs 15 residues. This CDR3 reads CASSPLGHLSGEAFF. CDR3 in DNA: TGTGCCAGCTCACCCCTTGGACACCTCTCAGGTGAAGCTTTCTTT.

This clonotype has more than one count but fewer than ten. The chain combines TRBV11-2 with TRBJ2-1; tentatively, D is TRBD1 (5 bases). Trimming shortened V by 2 bases and J by 9 bases, and 14 bases separated the two germline ends. Germline values: CDR1 SGHAT, CDR2 FQNNGV. The CDR3 consists of 14 residues. This chain's CDR3 is CASSLYQGAGEQFF. In nucleotides, the CDR3 is TGTGCCAGCAGCTTATACCAAGGGGCTGGTGAGCAGTTCTTC.

The CDR3 DNA is TGTGCCACCCCCCCTCCCATCATACGCTTTTACACAGATACGCAGTATTTT. It is translated as CATPPPIIRFYTDTQYF. The chain employs TRBV28 and TRBJ2-3; D is unclear. The CDR3 runs 17 residues. The V end lost 10 bases, the J end lost 2 bases, and 25 bases lay between the germline ends. Germline V CDR1 and CDR2: MDHEN, SYDVKM.

J is TRBJ2-1 and V is TRBV20-1; 7 positions agree with TRBD1. The CDR3 length is 14 residues. The germline gives CDR1 DFQATT, CDR2 SNEGSKA (reference sequence). The trim removed 4 bases at V and 6 bases at J, leaving 9 bases unmatched. CDR3 in DNA: TGCAGTGCTACGAGGGGGCTGGGCTCCAATGAGCAGTTCTTC. Translated: CSATRGLGSNEQFF.

V is TRBV20-1 and J is TRBJ1-6, with D tentatively TRBD1 (6 bases). V was shortened by 6 bases and J by 8 bases, with 14 bases between the two germline ends. This CDR3 has 13 amino acids. Germline V gene data show CDR1 as DFQATT and CDR2 as SNEGSKA (reference sequence). In DNA form, the CDR3 reads TGCAGTGCATCTACAGGGAGGTATTCACCCCTCCACTTT. Translated: CSASTGRYSPLHF.

This chain joins TRBV28 and TRBJ2-4, with D uncertain. Germline V gives CDR1 MDHEN, CDR2 SYDVKM. The V and J ends lost 2 bases and 0 bases respectively, with 17 bases between them. There are 18 residues in the CDR3. CDR3 DNA sequence: TGTGCCAGCAGTTTAAGCCGGTCGGCGGAAATAGCCAAAAACATTCAGTACTTC. Translated: CASSLSRSAEIAKNIQYF.

This clonotype was recorded a few times. This chain uses TRBV11-2 with TRBJ2-1, with 12 bases matching TRBD2. This CDR3 spans 18 amino acids. Looked up from germline, CDR1 is SGHAT and CDR2 is FQNNGV. Unmatched junction bases numbered 7, after V lost 0 bases and J lost 4 bases. In DNA form, the CDR3 reads TGTGCCAGCAGCTTAGATCGTTTTCTAGCGGGAGGGTACAATGAGCAGTTCTTC. Translated, it gives CASSLDRFLAGGYNEQFF.

This clonotype appeared once. The chain is built from TRBV24-1 and TRBJ2-2; 12 bases are shared with TRBD2. Trimming at V came to 7 bases and at J to 2 bases, leaving 13 bases not matched to a gene. The CDR3 totals 19 residues. In germline, CDR1 is KGHDR, CDR2 SFDVKD. The CDR3: CATSPNGLAGGFNTGELFF. Here the CDR3 DNA reads TGTGCCACCAGCCCAAATGGGCTAGCGGGGGGGTTTAACACCGGGGAGCTGTTTTTT.